Listed here are 16 T cell receptor beta chains from one sample, sequenced in a study of patients and donors after allogeneic stem cell transplantation. TCRdb re-analysed the RT-PCR reads in MiXCR, keeping a single row per CDR3 protein. The sample records around 170,000 distinct CDR3 sequences, approximately 24% being singletons. Specimen: blood, either unsorted or a sorted T cell fraction (not recorded which). These receptor sequences come from a human donor who was either an allogeneic HSCT recipient or a stem cell or donor lymphocyte infusion donor (not recorded which). It is not recorded whose cells these are; they may come from a transplant donor.

The chain links TRBV10-3 to TRBJ1-4; the match to TRBD1 covers 8 bases. Trimming cost V 5 bases and J 8 bases; bases outside gene matches: 10. Germline-derived CDR1 and CDR2 are ENHRY and SYGVKD. This CDR3 region has 15 residues. CDR3 DNA: TGTGCCATCAGTCCCGACCGCGCAGGGGGCGAAAAACTGTTTTTT. Translating gives CAISPDRAGGEKLFF.

This chain joins TRBV7-2 and TRBJ2-1; a possible D gene is TRBD2 (6 bases). Per germline, CDR1 SGHTA and CDR2 FQGNSA. With 1 base removed from V and 7 bases from J, the gap between germline ends came to 14 bases. The CDR3 loop spans 15 amino acids. CDR3 sequence reads: CASSLEPLLANEQFF. The CDR3 nucleotides are TGTGCCAGCAGCTTAGAACCCCTACTAGCAAATGAGCAGTTCTTC.

This chain joins TRBV4-1 and TRBJ2-3; D is ambiguous. The V gene's germline CDR1 is MGHRA and CDR2 YSYEKL. Trimming stripped 0 bases from V and 0 bases from J, with 13 bases between. This CDR3 has 17 amino acids. CDR3 in amino acids: CASSQEGYRKSTDTQYF. For the CDR3, the DNA is TGCGCCAGCAGCCAAGAGGGCTATCGGAAAAGCACAGATACGCAGTATTTT.

The chain employs TRBV20-1 and TRBJ2-1; 8 nucleotides line up with TRBD2. Germline lookup yields CDR1 DFQATT and CDR2 SNEGSKA (reference sequence). The V segment lost 1 base and the J segment 3 bases; nucleotides outside the gene matches: 5. The CDR3 extends over 15 amino acids. CDR3 loop: CSARVGLEFYNEQFF. The CDR3 nucleotides are TGCAGTGCTAGAGTGGGACTAGAATTCTACAATGAGCAGTTCTTC.

This chain joins TRBV20-1 and TRBJ2-3, with D uncertain. The CDR3 totals 13 residues. The germline gives CDR1 DFQATT, CDR2 SNEGSKA (reference sequence). V was cut by 2 bases and J by 4 bases, with 10 bases left in between. In DNA, the CDR3 is TGCAGTGCTAGAAAGACTGGGCCAGATACGCAGTATTTT. Its protein is CSARKTGPDTQYF.

The rearrangement uses TRBV25-1 and TRBJ1-2; D is unclear. The V end was cut by 7 bases, the J end by 4 bases, with 13 bases between. Germline V gene lookup returns CDR1 MGHDK and CDR2 SYGVNS. This CDR3 has 13 amino acids. The CDR3 region has the DNA TGTGCCAGCACGGACGAGACGGTCTATGGCTACACCTTC. Translating gives CASTDETVYGYTF.

The J gene is TRBJ1-2, the V gene TRBV9, with D maybe TRBD1 (5 bases). Germline V gene sequence: CDR1 SGDLS, CDR2 YYNGEE. The CDR3 has 17 amino acids. V gave up 5 bases and J gave up 2 bases, with 22 bases separating them. The DNA of the CDR3 is TGTGCCAGCAGTAAGGCCGGGACGGAGTTTTTAAACTATGGCTACACCTTC. It specifies CASSKAGTEFLNYGYTF.

This clonotype showed up just a few times. The chain joins TRBV20-1 to TRBJ2-1; the match to TRBD2 covers 10 bases. With 5 bases clipped from V and 2 bases from J, the junction kept 6 bases outside the gene matches. The CDR3 runs to 15 residues. The germline gives CDR1 DFQATT, CDR2 SNEGSKA (reference sequence). The CDR3 region has the DNA TGCAGTGCTCATGGACTAGCGGACGCCTACAATGAGCAGTTCTTC. Its translation: CSAHGLADAYNEQFF.

In its sample, this clonotype was seen a few times. The chain employs TRBV24-1 and TRBJ1-2; 9 nucleotides match TRBD1. The V and J ends lost 3 bases and 8 bases, in that order; junction bases with no gene match: 3. Germline V gene lookup returns CDR1 KGHDR and CDR2 SFDVKD. The length of the CDR3 is 13 residues. The chain's CDR3 is CATSDSTGGGYTF. CDR3 nucleotides: TGTGCCACCAGTGATAGCACAGGGGGCGGCTACACCTTC.

At least ten counts were recorded for this clonotype. The chain carries TRBV10-3 and TRBJ1-5; D might be TRBD1 (6 bases). Deletions cut 5 bases from V and 4 bases from J, with 21 bases between. The CDR3 runs to 17 residues. The V gene's germline CDR1 is ENHRY and CDR2 SYGVKD. CDR3 nucleotides: TGTGCCATCAGTCCCGGGGGAACAGGGCGTCGTAATCAGCCCCAGCATTTT. Protein sequence: CAISPGGTGRRNQPQHF.

A few counts support this clonotype. The gene calls are TRBV29-1 and TRBJ2-1; D is unclear. This CDR3 contains 12 residues. Germline CDR1 SQVTM, CDR2 ANQGSEA. V lost 4 bases and J 5 bases, leaving 9 bases between the germline ends. The CDR3 DNA sequence: TGCAGCGTTGGAAGTGGCCACAATGAGCAGTTCTTC. It codes for CSVGSGHNEQFF.

This clonotype was picked up a small number of times. This chain joins TRBV29-1 and TRBJ1-2; D is unclear. This CDR3 spans 12 amino acids. Germline lookup yields CDR1 SQVTM and CDR2 ANQGSEA. Trimming shortened V by 3 bases and J by 7 bases, and 12 bases separated the two germline ends. The CDR3 sequence is CSVEERSSGYTF. CDR3 nucleotides: TGCAGCGTTGAGGAACGCTCCTCTGGCTACACCTTC.

The chain couples TRBV12-3 or TRBV12-4 to TRBJ1-5; the D gene is possibly TRBD1 (5 bases). The CDR3 is 14 residues long. Trimming stripped 8 bases from V and 0 bases from J, with 11 bases between. The DNA of the CDR3 is TGTGCCAGCCTCCGGGGGGATAGCAATCAGCCCCAGCATTTT. The encoded protein is CASLRGDSNQPQHF.

The chain couples TRBV4-1 to TRBJ2-1, with TRBD2 matching over 9 bases. The CDR3 runs 15 residues. The germline V gene has CDR1 MGHRA and CDR2 YSYEKL. V was clipped by 1 base and J by 8 bases; unmatched bases: 6. The CDR3 nucleotides read TGCGCCAGCAGCCAAGTCCCTAGCGGGGATCATGAGCAGTTCTTC. The encoded protein is CASSQVPSGDHEQFF.

This clonotype has ten or more counts. The rearrangement links TRBV7-9 to TRBJ1-6, with D maybe TRBD1 (6 bases). Per the germline V gene, CDR1 is SEHNR and CDR2 is FQNEAQ (reference sequence). The CDR3 is 15 residues long. V was pared by 7 bases and J by 7 bases, with 17 bases between. The CDR3 nucleotides read TGTGCCAGCATCCAGGAGGGGGGAACGAATTCACCCCTCCACTTT. Its protein is CASIQEGGTNSPLHF.

The V gene is TRBV6-2 or TRBV6-3, the J gene TRBJ2-7, with a weak D call TRBD1 (6 bases). Germline loops: CDR1 MNHEY, CDR2 SVGEGT. Trimming shortened V by 6 bases and J by 0 bases, and 9 bases separated the two germline ends. This CDR3 spans 13 amino acids. CDR3 nucleotides: TGTGCCAGCAGACTAGGGGGCTCCTACGAGCAGTACTTC. Its translation is CASRLGGSYEQYF.